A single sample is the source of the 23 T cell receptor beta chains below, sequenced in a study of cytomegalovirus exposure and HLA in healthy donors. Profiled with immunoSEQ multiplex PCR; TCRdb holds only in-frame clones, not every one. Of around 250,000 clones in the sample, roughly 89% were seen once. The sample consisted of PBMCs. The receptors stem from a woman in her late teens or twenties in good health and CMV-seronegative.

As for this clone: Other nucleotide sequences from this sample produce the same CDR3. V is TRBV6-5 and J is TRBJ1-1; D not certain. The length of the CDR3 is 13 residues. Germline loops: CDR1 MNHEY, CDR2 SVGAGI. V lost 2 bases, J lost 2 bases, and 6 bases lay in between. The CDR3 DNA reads TGTGCCAGCAGTTACGGGCGCAACACTGAAGCTTTCTTT. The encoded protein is CASSYGRNTEAFF.

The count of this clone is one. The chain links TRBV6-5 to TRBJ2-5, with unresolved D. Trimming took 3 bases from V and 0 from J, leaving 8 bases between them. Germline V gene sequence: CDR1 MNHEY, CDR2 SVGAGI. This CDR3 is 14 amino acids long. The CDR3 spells CASSYSNYQETQYF. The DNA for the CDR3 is TGTGCCAGCAGTTATTCGAACTACCAAGAGACCCAGTACTTC.

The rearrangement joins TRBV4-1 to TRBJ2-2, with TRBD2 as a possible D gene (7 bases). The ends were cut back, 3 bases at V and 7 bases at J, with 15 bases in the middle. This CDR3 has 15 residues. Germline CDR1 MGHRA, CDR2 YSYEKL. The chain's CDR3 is CASSHLGGRGGELFF. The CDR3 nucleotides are TGCGCCAGCAGCCATCTCGGGGGGCGGGGCGGGGAGCTGTTTTTT.

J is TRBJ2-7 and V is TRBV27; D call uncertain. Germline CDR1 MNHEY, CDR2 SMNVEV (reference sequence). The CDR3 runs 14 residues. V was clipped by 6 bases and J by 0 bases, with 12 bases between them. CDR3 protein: CASSPTRSSYEQYV. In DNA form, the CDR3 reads TGTGCCAGCAGCCCGACACGAAGCTCCTACGAGCAGTACGTC.

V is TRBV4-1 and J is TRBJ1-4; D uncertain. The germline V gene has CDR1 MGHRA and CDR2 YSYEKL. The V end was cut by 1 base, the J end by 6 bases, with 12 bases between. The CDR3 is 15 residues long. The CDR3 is CASSQVGGVYEKLFF. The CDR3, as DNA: TGCGCCAGCAGCCAAGTTGGCGGGGTTTATGAAAAACTGTTTTTT.

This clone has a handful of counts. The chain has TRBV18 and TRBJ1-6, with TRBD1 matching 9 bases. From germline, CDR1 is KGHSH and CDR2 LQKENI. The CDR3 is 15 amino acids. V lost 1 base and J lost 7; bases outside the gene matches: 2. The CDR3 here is CASSPLTGGNSPLHF. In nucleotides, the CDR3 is TGTGCCAGCTCACCACTTACAGGGGGCAATTCACCCCTCCACTTT.

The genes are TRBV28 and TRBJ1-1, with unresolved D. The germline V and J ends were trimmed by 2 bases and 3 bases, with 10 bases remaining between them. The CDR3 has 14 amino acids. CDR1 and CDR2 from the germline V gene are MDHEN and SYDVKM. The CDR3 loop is CASSLQVRDTEAFF. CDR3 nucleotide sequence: TGTGCCAGCAGTTTACAGGTTCGCGACACTGAAGCTTTCTTT.

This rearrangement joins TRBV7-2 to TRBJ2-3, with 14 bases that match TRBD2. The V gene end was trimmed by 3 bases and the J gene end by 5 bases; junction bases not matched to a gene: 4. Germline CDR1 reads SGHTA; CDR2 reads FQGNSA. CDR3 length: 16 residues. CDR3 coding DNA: TGTGCCAGCAGCTTGACTAGCGGGGGGGCCATAGATACGCAGTATTTT. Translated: CASSLTSGGAIDTQYF. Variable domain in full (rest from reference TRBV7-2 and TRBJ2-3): GAGVSQSPSNKVTEKGKDVELRCDPISGHTALYWYRQSLGQGLEFLIYFQGNSAPDKSGLPSDRFSAERTGGSVSTLTIQRTQQEDSAVYLCASSLTSGGAIDTQYFGPGTRLTVL.

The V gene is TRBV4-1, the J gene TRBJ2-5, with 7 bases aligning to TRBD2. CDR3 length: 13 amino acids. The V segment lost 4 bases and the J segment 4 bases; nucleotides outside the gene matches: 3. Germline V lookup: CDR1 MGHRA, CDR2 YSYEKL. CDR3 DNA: TGCGCCAGCAGCCTTTCGGGGGGAGAGACCCAGTACTTC. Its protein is CASSLSGGETQYF.

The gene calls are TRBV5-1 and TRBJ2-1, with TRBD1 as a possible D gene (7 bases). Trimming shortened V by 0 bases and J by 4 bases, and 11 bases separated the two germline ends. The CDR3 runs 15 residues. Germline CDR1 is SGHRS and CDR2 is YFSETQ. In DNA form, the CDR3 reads TGCGCCAGCAGCTTGGCGGGGGACAGATACAATGAGCAGTTCTTC. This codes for CASSLAGDRYNEQFF.

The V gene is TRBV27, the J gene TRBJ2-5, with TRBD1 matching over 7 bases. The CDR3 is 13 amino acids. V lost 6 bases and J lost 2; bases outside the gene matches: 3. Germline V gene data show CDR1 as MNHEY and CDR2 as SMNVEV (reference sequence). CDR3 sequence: CASRGTVQETQYF. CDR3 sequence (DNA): TGTGCCAGCAGGGGGACAGTTCAAGAGACCCAGTACTTC.

This chain's CDR3 is CASSKDFTDTQYF. CDR3 DNA: TGTGCCAGCAGCAAGGACTTCACAGATACGCAGTATTTT. V usage is TRBV7-2 and J usage is TRBJ2-3; TRBD2 might be the D (5 bases). Germline assignment: CDR1 SGHTA and CDR2 FQGNSA. V dropped 5 bases and J dropped 2 bases, with 8 bases sitting between them. This CDR3 region has 13 residues.

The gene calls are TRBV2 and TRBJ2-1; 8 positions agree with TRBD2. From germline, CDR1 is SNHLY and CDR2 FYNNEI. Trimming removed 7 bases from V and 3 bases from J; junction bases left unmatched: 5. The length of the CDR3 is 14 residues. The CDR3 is CASKELAGYNEQFF. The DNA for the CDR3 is TGTGCCAGCAAAGAGCTAGCGGGCTACAATGAGCAGTTCTTC. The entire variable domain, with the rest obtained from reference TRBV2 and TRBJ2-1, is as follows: EPEVTQTPSHQVTQMGQEVILRCVPISNHLYFYWYRQILGQKVEFLVSFYNNEISEKSEIFDDQFSVERPDGSNFTLKIRSTKLEDSAMYFCASKELAGYNEQFFGPGTRLTVL.

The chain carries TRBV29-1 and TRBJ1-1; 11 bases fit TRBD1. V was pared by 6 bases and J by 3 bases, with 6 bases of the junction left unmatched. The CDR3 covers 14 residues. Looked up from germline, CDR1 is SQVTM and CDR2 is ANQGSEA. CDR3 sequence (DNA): TGCAGCGTCGGAGGGGACAGGGGGTACACTGAAGCTTTCTTT. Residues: CSVGGDRGYTEAFF.

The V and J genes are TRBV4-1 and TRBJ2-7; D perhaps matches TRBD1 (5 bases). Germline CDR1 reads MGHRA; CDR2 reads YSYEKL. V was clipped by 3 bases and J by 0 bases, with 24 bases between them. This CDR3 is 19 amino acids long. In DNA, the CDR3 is TGCGCCAGCAGCCATAATACCCCCCTTAGACAGAGGAGCTCCTACGAGCAGTACGTC. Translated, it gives CASSHNTPLRQRSSYEQYV.

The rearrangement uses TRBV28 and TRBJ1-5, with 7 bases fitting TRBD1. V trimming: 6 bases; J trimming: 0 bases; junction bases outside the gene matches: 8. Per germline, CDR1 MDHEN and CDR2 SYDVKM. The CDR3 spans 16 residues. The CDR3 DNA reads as TGTGCCAGCAGGTCTACAGGGGTTGTTAGCAATCAGCCCCAGCATTTT. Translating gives CASRSTGVVSNQPQHF.

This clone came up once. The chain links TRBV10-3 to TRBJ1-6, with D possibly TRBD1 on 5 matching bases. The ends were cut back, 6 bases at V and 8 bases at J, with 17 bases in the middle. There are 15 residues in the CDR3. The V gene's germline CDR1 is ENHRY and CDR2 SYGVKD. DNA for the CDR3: TGTGCCATCAGCCCTGGGGCCGCTGGGGATTCACCCCTCCACTTT. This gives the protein CAISPGAAGDSPLHF.

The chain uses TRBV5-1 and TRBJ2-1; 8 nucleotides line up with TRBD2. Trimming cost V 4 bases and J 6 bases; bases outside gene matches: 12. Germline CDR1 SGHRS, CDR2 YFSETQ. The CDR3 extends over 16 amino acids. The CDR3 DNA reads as TGCGCCAGCAGCAGGACGGGAGGGGGGTATGGCAATGAGCAGTTCTTC. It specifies CASSRTGGGYGNEQFF. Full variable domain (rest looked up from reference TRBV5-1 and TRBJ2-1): KAGVTQTPRYLIKTRGQQVTLSCSPISGHRSVSWYQQTPGQGLQFLFEYFSETQRNKGNFPGRFSGRQFSNSRSEMNVSTLELGDSALYLCASSRTGGGYGNEQFFGPGTRLTVL.

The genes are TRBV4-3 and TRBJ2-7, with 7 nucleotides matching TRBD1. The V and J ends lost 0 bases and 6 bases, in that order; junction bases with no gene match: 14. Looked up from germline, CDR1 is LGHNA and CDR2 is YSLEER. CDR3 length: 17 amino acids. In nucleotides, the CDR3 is TGCGCCAGCAGCCAAGAGCAAACAGGGGCGTCGGGGCTCGAGCAGTACTTC. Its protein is CASSQEQTGASGLEQYF.

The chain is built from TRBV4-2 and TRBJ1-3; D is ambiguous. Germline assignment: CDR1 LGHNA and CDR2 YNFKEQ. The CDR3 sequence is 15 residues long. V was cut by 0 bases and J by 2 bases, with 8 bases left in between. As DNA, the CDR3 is TGTGCCAGCAGCCAAGATATGGGCACTGGAAACACCATATATTTT. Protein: CASSQDMGTGNTIYF.

CDR3 DNA: TGTGCCAGCAGCCCCCGTTCCGCGGGAGTGCAAGAGACCCAGTACTTC. Translated, it gives CASSPRSAGVQETQYF. This chain connects TRBV7-2 to TRBJ2-5; 7 positions match TRBD2. CDR1 and CDR2 (germline): SGHTA, FQGNSA. V was pared by 5 bases and J by 2 bases, with 11 bases of the junction left unmatched. This CDR3 is 16 amino acids long.

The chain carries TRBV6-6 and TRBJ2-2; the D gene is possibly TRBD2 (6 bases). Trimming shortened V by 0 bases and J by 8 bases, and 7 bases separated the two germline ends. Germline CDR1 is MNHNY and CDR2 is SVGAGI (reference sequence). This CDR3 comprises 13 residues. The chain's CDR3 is CASSYSSGGELFF. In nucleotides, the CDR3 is TGTGCCAGCAGTTACTCTAGCGGAGGGGAGCTGTTTTTT.

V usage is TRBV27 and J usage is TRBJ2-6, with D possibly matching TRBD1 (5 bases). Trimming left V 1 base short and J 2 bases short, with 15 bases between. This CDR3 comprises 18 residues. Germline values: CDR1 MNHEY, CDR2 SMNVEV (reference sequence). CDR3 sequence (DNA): TGTGCCAGCAGTTTATACCCCCCTCAGGGTGCTGGGGCCAACGTCCTGACTTTC. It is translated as CASSLYPPQGAGANVLTF.